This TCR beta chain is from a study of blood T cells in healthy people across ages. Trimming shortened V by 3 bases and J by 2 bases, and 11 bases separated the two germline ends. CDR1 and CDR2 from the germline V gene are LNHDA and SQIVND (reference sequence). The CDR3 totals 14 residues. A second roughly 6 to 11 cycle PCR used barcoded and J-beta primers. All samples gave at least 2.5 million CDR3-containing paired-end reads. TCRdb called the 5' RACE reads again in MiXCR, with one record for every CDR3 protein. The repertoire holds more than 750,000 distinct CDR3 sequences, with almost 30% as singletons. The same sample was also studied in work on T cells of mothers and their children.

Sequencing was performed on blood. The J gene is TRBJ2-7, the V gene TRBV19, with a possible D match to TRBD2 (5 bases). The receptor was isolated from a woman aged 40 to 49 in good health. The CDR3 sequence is CASSMSSGTYEQYF. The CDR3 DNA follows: TGTGCCAGTAGTATGAGTTCCGGGACCTACGAGCAGTACTTC.